The entry below describes one TCR beta chain. The entry originates in a study of blood T cell repertoires in COVID-19. Whole-study context: Material from acute and convalescent COVID-19 was sourced from the United States, Italy and Spain. Sources were T cells, B-cell-depleted T cells, or PBMCs; the material itself was cDNA or gDNA.

This CDR3 spans 14 amino acids. Germline values: CDR1 ENHRY, CDR2 SYGVKD. Trimming took off 3 bases at V and 1 base at J, with 8 bases between the two ends. In the authors' methods: By means of reference gene primer amplification, nucleated cell counts were estimated. Generated by immunoSEQ multiplex PCR, the TCRdb table keeps only in-frame clones and is missing some. The V and J calls and clone size were taken over from that table, and D and trimming were inferred from the DNA. The data show about 230,000 clones, less than 85% seen once. The sequencing input was peripheral blood. The receptor was isolated from a woman in her 70s with active or convalescent COVID-19. The rearrangement joins TRBV10-3 to TRBJ2-3, with D tentatively TRBD1 (5 bases). Written as DNA, the CDR3 is TGTGCCATCAGTGATGACAGAGGCACAGATACGCAGTATTTT. This encodes CAISDDRGTDTQYF.